This T cell receptor (beta chain) was identified during a study of T cell clones after liver transplantation. Sequenced by immunoSEQ multiplex PCR; TCRdb stores in-frame clones only, minus some. The sample records around 26,000 clones, 55% to 70% being singletons. The TCR comes from a human donor who received a liver transplant. The starting material was CD4+ T cells from blood, obtained before liver transplant.

This CDR3 reads CASSIGDRTGELFF. The CDR3, as DNA: TGTGCCAGTAGTATAGGGGACCGCACCGGGGAGCTGTTTTTT. J is TRBJ2-2 and V is TRBV19, with D perhaps given as TRBD1 or TRBD2 (5 bases each). From germline, CDR1 is LNHDA and CDR2 SQIVND (reference sequence). The V and J ends lost 1 base and 4 bases respectively, with 7 bases between them. The CDR3 has 14 amino acids.